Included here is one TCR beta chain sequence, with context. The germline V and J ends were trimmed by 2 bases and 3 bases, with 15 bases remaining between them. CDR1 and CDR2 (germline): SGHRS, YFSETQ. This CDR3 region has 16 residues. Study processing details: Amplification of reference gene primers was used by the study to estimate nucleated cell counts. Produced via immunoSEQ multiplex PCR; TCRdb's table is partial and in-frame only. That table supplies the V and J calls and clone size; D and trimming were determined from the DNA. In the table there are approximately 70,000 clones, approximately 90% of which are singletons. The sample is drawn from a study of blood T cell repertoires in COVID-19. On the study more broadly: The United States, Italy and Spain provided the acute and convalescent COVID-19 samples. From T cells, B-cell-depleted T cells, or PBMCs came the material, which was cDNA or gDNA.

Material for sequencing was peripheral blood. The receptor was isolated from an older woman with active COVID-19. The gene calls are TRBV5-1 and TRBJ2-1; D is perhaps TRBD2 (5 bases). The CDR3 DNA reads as TGCGCCAGCAGCTTAGGAGGACGACCCAGCTACAATGAGCAGTTCTTC. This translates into CASSLGGRPSYNEQFF.